The rows below give T cell receptor beta chains drawn from one sample of a study of cytomegalovirus exposure and HLA in healthy donors. Sequenced by immunoSEQ multiplex PCR; TCRdb stores in-frame clones only, minus some. Of fewer than 100,000 clones listed, 55% to 80% are singletons. Sequenced material: PBMCs. These receptors were taken from a female donor in good health and CMV-seronegative. Each CDR3 is given with its conserved first and last residue. A D gene is named only where the DNA matches it firmly. Clone size, where shown, is once, few, many, or a class for clones that have expanded.

D gene: TRBD2; clone size: NA; J gene: TRBJ2-5; V gene: TRBV19; CDR3 length: 14; CDR3 protein: CASSIGEGLETQYF; CDR3 DNA: TGTGCCAGTAGTATTGGGGAGGGCCTTGAGACCCAGTACTTC
D gene: TRBD2; clone size: NA; J gene: TRBJ2-2; V gene: TRBV19; CDR3 length: 16; CDR3 protein: CASSPGLAGDTGELFF; CDR3 DNA: TGTGCCAGTAGTCCCGGACTAGCGGGAGACACCGGGGAGCTGTTTTTT
D gene: TRBD1; clone size: NA; J gene: TRBJ1-4; V gene: TRBV6-4; CDR3 length: 15; CDR3 protein: CASSVGQGAGEKLFF; CDR3 DNA: TGTGCCAGCAGTGTGGGACAGGGGGCAGGAGAAAAACTGTTTTTT
D gene: NA; clone size: NA; J gene: TRBJ2-4; V gene: TRBV7-9; CDR3 length: 14; CDR3 protein: CASSPLEGTFIQYF; CDR3 DNA: TGTGCCAGCAGCCCTCTCGAGGGGACTTTTATTCAGTACTTC
D gene: NA; clone size: once; J gene: TRBJ1-4; V gene: TRBV27; CDR3 length: 15; CDR3 protein: CASSFMGGGGEKLFF; CDR3 DNA: TGTGCCAGCAGTTTTATGGGGGGAGGCGGTGAAAAACTGTTTTTT
D gene: TRBD2; clone size: NA; J gene: TRBJ2-7; V gene: TRBV9; CDR3 length: 13; CDR3 protein: CASSGGTSGEQYF; CDR3 DNA: TGTGCCAGCAGCGGAGGGACTAGCGGCGAGCAGTACTTC
D gene: TRBD2; clone size: NA; J gene: TRBJ2-2; V gene: TRBV5-1; CDR3 length: 16; CDR3 protein: CASSPGLAGGTGELFF; CDR3 DNA: TGCGCCAGCAGCCCAGGACTAGCGGGAGGCACCGGGGAGCTGTTTTTT
D gene: NA; clone size: NA; J gene: TRBJ2-2; V gene: TRBV27; CDR3 length: 16; CDR3 protein: CASSLRSGYGTGELFF; CDR3 DNA: TGTGCCAGCAGTTTACGGTCAGGGTATGGCACCGGGGAGCTGTTTTTT
D gene: NA; clone size: NA; J gene: TRBJ2-3; V gene: TRBV5-1; CDR3 length: 16; CDR3 protein: CASSPAAGWGTDTQYF; CDR3 DNA: TGCGCCAGCAGCCCGGCGGCGGGCTGGGGCACAGATACGCAGTATTTT
D gene: NA; clone size: NA; J gene: TRBJ2-7; V gene: TRBV10-3; CDR3 length: 12; CDR3 protein: CAISEPPGGLYF; CDR3 DNA: TGTGCCATCAGTGAGCCCCCTGGCGGTCTGTACTTC
D gene: TRBD1; clone size: few; J gene: TRBJ1-5; V gene: TRBV30; CDR3 length: 16; CDR3 protein: CAWRLGGQGKNQPQHF; CDR3 DNA: TGTGCCTGGAGGTTAGGAGGACAGGGAAAGAATCAGCCCCAGCATTTT
D gene: TRBD1; clone size: NA; J gene: TRBJ2-7; V gene: TRBV6-6; CDR3 length: 13; CDR3 protein: CASSKGTDYEQYF; CDR3 DNA: TGTGCCAGCAGTAAAGGGACAGACTACGAGCAGTACTTC
D gene: NA; clone size: NA; J gene: TRBJ1-5; V gene: TRBV10-3; CDR3 length: 13; CDR3 protein: CAISTGDNQPQHF; CDR3 DNA: TGTGCCATCAGTACAGGTGACAATCAGCCCCAGCATTTT
D gene: NA; clone size: NA; J gene: TRBJ1-6; V gene: TRBV19; CDR3 length: 15; CDR3 protein: CASSIGAGANSPLHF; CDR3 DNA: TGTGCCAGTAGTATAGGGGCAGGGGCTAATTCACCCCTCCACTTT
D gene: TRBD1; clone size: NA; J gene: TRBJ1-1; V gene: TRBV15; CDR3 length: 16; CDR3 protein: CATSRDHGTGGVEAFF; CDR3 DNA: TGTGCCACCAGCAGAGATCATGGGACAGGGGGCGTTGAAGCTTTCTTT
D gene: NA; clone size: NA; J gene: TRBJ2-3; V gene: TRBV29-1; CDR3 length: 14; CDR3 protein: CSPVTQGSPDTQYF; CDR3 DNA: TGCAGTCCTGTTACCCAGGGTAGCCCAGATACGCAGTATTTT
D gene: NA; clone size: NA; J gene: TRBJ1-1; V gene: TRBV6-1; CDR3 length: 13; CDR3 protein: CASSVGGGTEAFF; CDR3 DNA: TGTGCCAGCAGTGTTGGGGGGGGCACTGAAGCTTTCTTT
D gene: NA; clone size: NA; J gene: TRBJ1-3; V gene: TRBV6-5; CDR3 length: 13; CDR3 protein: CASRPGSGNTIYF; CDR3 DNA: TGTGCCAGCAGGCCCGGGTCTGGAAACACCATATATTTT
D gene: NA; clone size: NA; J gene: TRBJ1-1; V gene: TRBV5-1; CDR3 length: 14; CDR3 protein: CASSLEGGSTEAFF; CDR3 DNA: TGCGCCAGCAGCTTGGAGGGAGGGAGCACTGAAGCTTTCTTT
D gene: TRBD1; clone size: NA; J gene: TRBJ1-6; V gene: TRBV30; CDR3 length: 14; CDR3 protein: CAGWFGTGSSPLHF; CDR3 DNA: TGTGCCGGCTGGTTTGGGACAGGGTCTTCACCCCTCCACTTT
D gene: TRBD1; clone size: NA; J gene: TRBJ2-6; V gene: TRBV2; CDR3 length: 18; CDR3 protein: CASSPGQGNLAGANVLTF; CDR3 DNA: TGTGCCAGCAGTCCCGGACAGGGAAATCTCGCTGGGGCCAACGTCCTGACTTTC
D gene: NA; clone size: NA; J gene: TRBJ1-1; V gene: TRBV28; CDR3 length: 13; CDR3 protein: CASSFRGPEEAFF; CDR3 DNA: TGTGCCAGCAGTTTTAGAGGGCCCGAAGAAGCTTTCTTT
D gene: NA; clone size: NA; J gene: TRBJ2-5; V gene: TRBV15; CDR3 length: 15; CDR3 protein: CATSRVGHLQETQYF; CDR3 DNA: TGTGCCACCAGCAGAGTGGGACACCTACAAGAGACCCAGTACTTC
D gene: TRBD2; clone size: NA; J gene: TRBJ2-1; V gene: TRBV27; CDR3 length: 17; CDR3 protein: CASSTRLAGGPGNEQFF; CDR3 DNA: TGTGCCAGCAGTACACGACTAGCGGGAGGCCCCGGCAATGAGCAGTTCTTC
D gene: NA; clone size: NA; J gene: TRBJ2-7; V gene: TRBV9; CDR3 length: 15; CDR3 protein: CASSLGGGSHYEQYF; CDR3 DNA: TGTGCCAGCAGCTTAGGGGGGGGCAGCCACTACGAGCAGTACTTC
D gene: NA; clone size: once; J gene: TRBJ2-7; V gene: TRBV7-2; CDR3 length: 15; CDR3 protein: CASSLGRTGYYEQYF; CDR3 DNA: TGTGCCAGCAGCTTAGGGCGGACTGGTTACTACGAGCAGTACTTC
D gene: TRBD1; clone size: NA; J gene: TRBJ2-7; V gene: TRBV6-1; CDR3 length: 15; CDR3 protein: CASNPTDRTPYEQYF; CDR3 DNA: TGTGCCAGCAACCCGACGGACAGGACCCCCTACGAGCAGTACTTC